Listed below are T cell receptor beta chains from one sample, sequenced in a study of vaccination effects on CD4 cells after COVID-19. Here immunoSEQ multiplex PCR was the method, and the copy in TCRdb shows in-frame clones only, minus some. The sample shows 25,000 to 35,000 clones, less than 85% of them seen only once. No antigen has been identified for these receptors. The specimen comprised CD4+ T cells from PBMCs cultured without peptide, sampled before COVID-19 vaccination. These receptors were taken from a human donor who received a COVID-19 vaccine. Each CDR3 is given with its conserved first and last residue. The D gene is left open where the match is weak. Clone size appears in some rows only: once, few, many, or a class for an expanded clone.

NA	TRBV24-1	TRBJ2-1	once	TGTGCCACCAGTGAGGCGGGACAGCCCCCTTACAATGAGCAGTTCTTC	CATSEAGQPPYNEQFF
TRBD1	TRBV5-1	TRBJ1-2	NA	TGCGCCAGCACCTTAGGCGGGACAGGGGGCGACTATGGCTACACCTTC	CASTLGGTGGDYGYTF
TRBD1	TRBV6-5	TRBJ1-2	NA	TGTGCCAGCAGCAGGGGGACAGGAACGTATGGCTACACCTTC	CASSRGTGTYGYTF
NA	TRBV2	TRBJ1-6	NA	TGTGCCAGCAGTGAGGGGGATTCACCCCTCCACTTT	CASSEGDSPLHF
NA	TRBV5-6	TRBJ1-6	NA	TGTGCCAGCAGCTTGTGGGGTTCTTATAATTCACCCCTCCACTTT	CASSLWGSYNSPLHF
NA	TRBV14	TRBJ1-2	NA	TGTGCCAGCAGCCAAGTAGTAGGGACAACGTATGGCTACACCTTC	CASSQVVGTTYGYTF
NA	TRBV15	TRBJ2-7	NA	TGTGCCACCAGCAGGGACCTTGACTCCTACGAGCAGTACTTC	CATSRDLDSYEQYF
TRBD2	TRBV13	TRBJ2-7	NA	TGTGCCAGCAGCGACACTAAGAAGGGAGGGACCTACGAGCAGTACTTC	CASSDTKKGGTYEQYF
TRBD1	TRBV9	TRBJ1-1	few	TGTGCCAGCAGCGTAAGACAGGGGGGGACTGAAGCTTTCTTT	CASSVRQGGTEAFF
TRBD2	TRBV7-2	TRBJ2-3	NA	TGTGCCAGCAGCTGGCGAGCGGGGGACACAGATACGCAGTATTTT	CASSWRAGDTDTQYF
TRBD1	TRBV27	TRBJ2-3	NA	TGTGCCAGCAGTTCCGACAGGGGAACAGATACGCAGTATTTT	CASSSDRGTDTQYF
NA	TRBV13	TRBJ2-1	NA	TGTGCCAGCAGCTTAACCCCCCTTTTCGGGGAATCCTACAATGAGCAGTTCTTC	CASSLTPLFGESYNEQFF
TRBD1	TRBV12-3/TRBV12-4	TRBJ2-2	NA	TGTGCCAGCAGTTTCCAGGGGGCTAGGGAGCTGTTTTTT	CASSFQGARELFF